The next 5 T cell receptor beta chains were all read from a single sample in a study of cytomegalovirus exposure and HLA in healthy donors. PCR primers comprised 60 Vbeta and 13 Jbeta primers. Clones were read by immunoSEQ multiplex PCR, and TCRdb kept only the in-frame ones, dropping some. The profile shows 120,000 or so clones, around 85% of them singletons. Sequencing was performed on PBMCs. These receptors were taken from a man younger than 40 in good health and CMV-seropositive.

The chain uses TRBV5-1 and TRBJ1-6, with D perhaps matching TRBD1 (5 bases). Trimming took off 4 bases at V and 9 bases at J, with 17 bases between the two ends. Germline values: CDR1 SGHRS, CDR2 YFSETQ. This CDR3 region has 15 residues. The CDR3 spells CASSATQGSGSPLHF. CDR3 bases: TGCGCCAGCAGCGCAACCCAGGGCTCTGGTTCACCCCTCCACTTT. Based on the CDR3 plus reference TRBV5-1 and TRBJ1-6, the full variable domain is KAGVTQTPRYLIKTRGQQVTLSCSPISGHRSVSWYQQTPGQGLQFLFEYFSETQRNKGNFPGRFSGRQFSNSRSEMNVSTLELGDSALYLCASSATQGSGSPLHFGNGTRLTVT.

The rearrangement links TRBV5-5 to TRBJ1-1; perhaps TRBD1 as D (5 bases). Germline CDR1 and CDR2: SGHKS and YYEKEE (reference sequence). The CDR3 spans 16 residues. V dropped 0 bases and J dropped 1 base, with 13 bases sitting between them. The CDR3 DNA is TGTGCCAGCAGCTTGGTTGGGGGGGGGTCGAACACTGAAGCTTTCTTT. This gives the protein CASSLVGGGSNTEAFF.

The table lists this clone with a count of one. The genes are TRBV4-1 and TRBJ1-2; 9 bases map to TRBD1. V was pared by 2 bases and J by 5 bases, with 9 bases of the junction left unmatched. The V gene's germline CDR1 is MGHRA and CDR2 YSYEKL. The CDR3 loop spans 16 amino acids. CDR3 DNA sequence: TGCGCCAGCAGCCAACTACAGGGACAGGGTCTTTATGGCTACACCTTC. It yields the protein CASSQLQGQGLYGYTF.

The chain couples TRBV25-1 to TRBJ2-5; tentatively, D is TRBD2 (7 bases). The germline gives CDR1 MGHDK, CDR2 SYGVNS. This CDR3 is built from 14 residues. Trimming pared 7 bases from V and 4 bases from J, leaving 16 bases between. The DNA for the CDR3 is TGTGCCAGCACAGGCGGGGGCCTCAGAGAGACCCAGTACTTC. This codes for CASTGGGLRETQYF.

The gene calls are TRBV2 and TRBJ1-1; maybe TRBD1 (5 bases). Germline CDR1 SNHLY, CDR2 FYNNEI. The V end was cut by 1 base, the J end by 10 bases, with 13 bases between. The CDR3 is 13 residues long. CDR3 in amino acids: CASSEGGRPSAFF. CDR3 sequence (DNA): TGTGCCAGCAGTGAAGGGGGCAGGCCCTCAGCTTTCTTT.